The next 7 T cell receptor beta chains were all read from a single sample in a study of cytomegalovirus exposure and HLA in healthy donors. Primers included in the PCR were 60 Vbeta and 13 Jbeta primers. Sequencing was performed with immunoSEQ multiplex PCR; in TCRdb, only in-frame clones are kept and a portion is missing. The sample gives some 110,000 clones, 60% to 85% of which show up once; 2.5% to 3.5% is in the top ten. Sequencing was carried out using PBMCs. The receptors originated from a male donor in good health and CMV-seropositive.

This clone was picked up one time. Relative to the germline gene, one junction end is altered; a read error may explain this. J is TRBJ1-1 and V is TRBV18; D gene uncertain. Germline V gene sequence: CDR1 KGHSH, CDR2 LQKENI. The CDR3 extends over 17 amino acids. As DNA, the CDR3 is TGTGCCAGCTCACCACTAGGCGGTGGCGCTAGGAACGCTGAAGCTTTCTTT. This encodes CASSPLGGGARNAEAFF.

The chain joins TRBV28 to TRBJ2-1; the match to TRBD1 covers 8 bases. The CDR3 is 18 amino acids. Germline V gene sequence: CDR1 MDHEN, CDR2 SYDVKM. Unmatched junction bases numbered 16, after V lost 9 bases and J lost 0 bases. CDR3 DNA: TGTGCCAGGAGCCCCTGGGGACAGGCTAACGACTCCTACAATGAGCAGTTCTTC. It yields the protein CARSPWGQANDSYNEQFF.

Of note for this clone: Other DNA sequences of this sample code for an identical CDR3. The chain carries TRBV2 and TRBJ2-1; 7 nucleotides align to TRBD2. V dropped 6 bases and J dropped 0; count of bases not matched to a gene: 2. The CDR3 consists of 14 residues. Germline assignment: CDR1 SNHLY and CDR2 FYNNEI. The CDR3 reads CASSGGSSYNEQFF. The CDR3 nucleotides read TGTGCCAGCAGCGGGGGGAGCTCCTACAATGAGCAGTTCTTC.

The rearrangement uses TRBV5-4 and TRBJ2-7; the D gene is possibly TRBD1 (5 bases). The ends were cut back, 2 bases at V and 0 bases at J, with 9 bases in the middle. Looked up from germline, CDR1 is SGHNT and CDR2 is YYREEE (reference sequence). This CDR3 contains 14 residues. CDR3 in DNA: TGTGCCAGCAGCTTTGGGCAGGGCTCCTACGAGCAGTACTTC. Its translation is CASSFGQGSYEQYF.

This chain joins TRBV6-1 and TRBJ2-3; a possible D gene is TRBD1 (5 bases). This CDR3 is 15 amino acids long. V was cut by 7 bases and J by 4 bases, with 18 bases left in between. Germline loops: CDR1 MNHNS, CDR2 SASEGT. This CDR3 is CASIRAAWGADTQYF. The DNA for the CDR3 is TGTGCCAGCATCAGGGCGGCGTGGGGCGCAGATACGCAGTATTTT.

This chain links TRBV7-6 with TRBJ2-7; TRBD1 aligns across 7 bases. The length of the CDR3 is 14 residues. Per the germline V gene, CDR1 is SGHVS and CDR2 is FNYEAQ. The trim removed 0 bases at V and 3 bases at J, leaving 2 bases unmatched. The CDR3 spells CASSLATGYYEQYF. In DNA, the CDR3 is TGTGCCAGCAGCTTAGCGACAGGGTACTACGAGCAGTACTTC.

A few counts support this clone. The chain is built from TRBV25-1 and TRBJ2-7, with TRBD1 identical over 7 bases. CDR3 length equals 13 residues. J lost 3 bases, V lost 5 bases, and 4 bases had no gene match. Germline loops: CDR1 MGHDK, CDR2 SYGVNS. CDR3: CASSPHRGYEQYF. In DNA, the CDR3 is TGTGCCAGCAGTCCTCACAGGGGCTACGAGCAGTACTTC.